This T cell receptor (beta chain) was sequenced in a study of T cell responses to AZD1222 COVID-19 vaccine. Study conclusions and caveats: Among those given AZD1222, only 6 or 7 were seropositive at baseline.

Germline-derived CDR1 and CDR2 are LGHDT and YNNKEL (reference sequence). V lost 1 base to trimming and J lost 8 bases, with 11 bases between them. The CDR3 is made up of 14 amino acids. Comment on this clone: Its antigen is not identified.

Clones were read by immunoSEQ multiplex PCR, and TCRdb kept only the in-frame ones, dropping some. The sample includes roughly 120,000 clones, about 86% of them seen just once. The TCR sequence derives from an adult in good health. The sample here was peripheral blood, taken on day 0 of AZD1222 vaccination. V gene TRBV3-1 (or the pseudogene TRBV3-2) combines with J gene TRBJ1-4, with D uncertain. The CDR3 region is CASSQGMRREKLFF. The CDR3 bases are TGTGCCAGCAGCCAAGGAATGAGGAGGGAAAAACTGTTTTTT.